This entry describes one T cell receptor beta chain. Its antigen is still unknown. HCMV serostatus was determined by detecting HCMV-specific IgG in serum with a commercial ELISA kit. Peripheral blood mononuclear cells were isolated from blood by Ficoll density gradient centrifugation. Sequenced using an Illumina HiSeq 2000. TCR beta cDNA libraries were made by 5'RACE template switching that added a universal primer site and unique molecular identifiers. cDNA synthesis was primed from the TCR beta constant segment, followed by two successive PCR amplification steps. In the original analysis: Reads were demultiplexed and grouped by UMI with MIGEC, and clonotypes were assembled and quantified with MiTCR. To remove erroneous sequences, TCR cDNA sequences were retained only when supported by two or more reads. Downstream repertoire analysis used the tcR package, and clonotypes were matched across fractions by CDR3 nucleotide sequence plus V segment. VDJmatch was used to annotate antigen specificity against VDJdb, with one amino acid substitution allowed in CDR3. Through TCRdb reprocessing, the reads give one entry per CDR3 protein sequence; DNA is omitted. In this record, the V and J calls reflect TCRdb's handling and not the investigators' own analysis. This sample's listing comprises 550,000 to 600,000 distinct CDR3 sequences. Approximately 3.6% of the sample belongs to the ten largest clones.

The data derive from a study of T cells expressing NK-cell markers (TCRdb year 2020). Regarding the research as a whole: Three sorted T-cell subsets (CD3+CD56+NKG2C+, CD3+CD56+NKG2C- and CD3+CD56-NKG2C+) from about 8 donors had their TCR beta-chain repertoires profiled. Seven of the eight sequenced donors were HCMV-seropositive and one was HCMV-seronegative. Randomly selected healthy volunteers, three men and five women, were used as the eight sequenced donors. Libraries were sequenced as 2 x 150 bp reads on Illumina HiSeq 2000/2500, MiSeq or NextSeq.

Beyond this particular receptor, the publication reports: In over five donors, the dominant CD3+CD56+NKG2C+ clonotypes were among the top 10 CD8+ clonotypes and accounted for roughly 1.0-7.5% of CD8+ T cells. Those dominant clonotypes were again the most abundant among CD3+CD56-NKG2C+ cells in a handful of donors, at about 28.3-65%. It remained unclear whether the expanded NKG2C-expressing T cell clones were specific for HCMV antigens.

What was sequenced was blood T cells: a sorted CD56 or NKG2C T cell subset, CD4+ or CD8+ T cells, or bulk PBMC T cells (not recorded which). The clonotype originates from a man aged 18 to 30 in good health. Donor details come from another sample of the same person, matched by shared clones.

The CDR3 in this case is CASSSLGDIQYF. The sequence is built from TRBV11-2 and TRBJ2-4; the D call from TCRdb, TRBD2, cannot be confirmed without DNA. From its cysteine to its phenylalanine, the CDR3 spans 12 amino acids. The nucleotide record is missing. The germline V gene supplies CDR1 SGHAT and CDR2 FQNNGV. With the rest looked up from the reference TRBV11-2 and TRBJ2-4 genes rather than sequenced, the full variable domain is EAGVAQSPRYKIIEKRQSVAFWCNPISGHATLYWYQQILGQGPKLLIQFQNNGVVDDSQLPKDRFSAERLKGVDSTLKIQPAKLEDSAVYLCASSSLGDIQYFGAGTRLSVL.